This T cell receptor beta chain was sequenced during a study of cytomegalovirus exposure and HLA in healthy donors. Study-wide findings and caveats: In a later analysis, HLA-associated beta chains showed higher expansion and lower generation probabilities than comparable chains.

This clone was counted only a few times. Its antigen is still unknown. This CDR3 is built from 17 residues. Trimming at V came to 4 bases and at J to 0 bases, leaving 8 bases not matched to a gene. Germline-derived CDR1 and CDR2 are MGHDK and SYGVNS. Use of 60 Vbeta and 13 Jbeta primers characterized the PCR. Some clones are missing from TCRdb's copy, which holds only in-frame ones; the method was immunoSEQ multiplex PCR. This table has about 140,000 clones, roughly 80% appearing once. The specimen sequenced was PBMCs. This sequence originates from a man between 35 and 55 years old in good health and CMV-seropositive. The chain joins TRBV25-1 to TRBJ1-2, with TRBD1 matching 10 bases. In DNA form, the CDR3 reads TGTGCCAGCAGTGGTACGGGACAGGGGACGACTAACTATGGCTACACCTTC. Protein product: CASSGTGQGTTNYGYTF.